This T cell receptor beta chain originates from a study of blood T cell repertoires in COVID-19. About the study: The study drew acute and convalescent COVID-19 samples from the United States, Italy and Spain. T cells, B-cell-depleted T cells, or PBMCs provided the cDNA or gDNA that served as material.

The V gene's germline CDR1 is SGHNT and CDR2 YYREEE (reference sequence). Trimming cost V 4 bases and J 0 bases; bases outside gene matches: 3. The CDR3 spans 15 residues. Original handling: Counts of nucleated cells, estimated from reference gene primer amplification, were obtained. The method was immunoSEQ multiplex PCR; TCRdb's version includes in-frame clones alone and lacks a portion of them. D and trimming come from the DNA, and the V and J calls and clone size come from that table. The sample lists roughly 100,000 clones; approximately 90% were seen once. A Seattle source enrolled patients during active infection and followed them longitudinally.

The sample was peripheral blood. This sequence was found in a human donor with COVID-19, enrolled during active disease. The donor label of this sample is uncertain. The chain links TRBV5-4 to TRBJ1-5, with 8 bases fitting TRBD1. The CDR3 sequence: CASSQGQASNQPQHF. The CDR3 region has the DNA TGTGCCAGCAGCCAGGGACAGGCTAGCAATCAGCCCCAGCATTTT.